This T cell receptor (beta chain) derives from a study of blood T cells in healthy people across ages. Findings of the study overall: Versus aged donors, long-lived donors had higher diversity and more naive CD4+ cells.

It was with a sample-barcoded 5' primer and a J-beta primer mix that a second PCR of roughly 7 to 12 cycles was run. TCRdb re-derived calls from the 5' RACE reads in MiXCR, one entry per CDR3 protein. The sample lists about 720,000 distinct CDR3 sequences, about 20% seen once, with 22% in the top ten. Each sample gave at least 6 million isolated PBMCs. Per sample, no less than 5 micrograms of total RNA were extracted. After removal of 1 base from V and 5 bases from J, the junction contained 6 bases not matched to a gene. Germline V CDR1 and CDR2: DFQATT, SNEGSKA (reference sequence). The CDR3 is 14 amino acids. This clonotype has just a few counts. Its antigen is currently unknown.

This chain connects TRBV20-1 to TRBJ2-3; 7 bases are shared with TRBD2. The sequencing input was blood. The source of this sequence is a man in his 70s in good health. CDR3 region: CSARVAGVIDTQYF. As DNA, the CDR3 is TGCAGTGCTAGAGTGGCGGGAGTGATAGATACGCAGTATTTT.